The T cell receptor beta chain under discussion was sequenced for a study of brain T cells in children with intractable seizures. The sequenced cases were selected for having the highest brain T cell transcript signatures. At least one anti-epileptic drug was given before surgery. TCRdb's copy holds only in-frame clones and misses some; the assay was immunoSEQ multiplex PCR. Among tens of thousands of clones listed, 90% were seen once. The V and J ends lost 6 bases and 1 base respectively, with 19 bases between them. The CDR3 sequence is 17 residues long. Per germline, CDR1 KGHSH and CDR2 LQKENI. This clone has only a few counts.

The sample in question was peripheral blood, obtained at surgery. The chain has TRBV18 and TRBJ1-5, with D perhaps matching TRBD1 (5 bases). The receptor was derived from a girl aged 2 to 10 with tuberous sclerosis and intractable seizures. The DNA of the CDR3 is TGTGCCAGCTCCCCGCAGGGTATCGCTCGGAGCAATCAGCCCCAGCATTTT. Its translation: CASSPQGIARSNQPQHF.